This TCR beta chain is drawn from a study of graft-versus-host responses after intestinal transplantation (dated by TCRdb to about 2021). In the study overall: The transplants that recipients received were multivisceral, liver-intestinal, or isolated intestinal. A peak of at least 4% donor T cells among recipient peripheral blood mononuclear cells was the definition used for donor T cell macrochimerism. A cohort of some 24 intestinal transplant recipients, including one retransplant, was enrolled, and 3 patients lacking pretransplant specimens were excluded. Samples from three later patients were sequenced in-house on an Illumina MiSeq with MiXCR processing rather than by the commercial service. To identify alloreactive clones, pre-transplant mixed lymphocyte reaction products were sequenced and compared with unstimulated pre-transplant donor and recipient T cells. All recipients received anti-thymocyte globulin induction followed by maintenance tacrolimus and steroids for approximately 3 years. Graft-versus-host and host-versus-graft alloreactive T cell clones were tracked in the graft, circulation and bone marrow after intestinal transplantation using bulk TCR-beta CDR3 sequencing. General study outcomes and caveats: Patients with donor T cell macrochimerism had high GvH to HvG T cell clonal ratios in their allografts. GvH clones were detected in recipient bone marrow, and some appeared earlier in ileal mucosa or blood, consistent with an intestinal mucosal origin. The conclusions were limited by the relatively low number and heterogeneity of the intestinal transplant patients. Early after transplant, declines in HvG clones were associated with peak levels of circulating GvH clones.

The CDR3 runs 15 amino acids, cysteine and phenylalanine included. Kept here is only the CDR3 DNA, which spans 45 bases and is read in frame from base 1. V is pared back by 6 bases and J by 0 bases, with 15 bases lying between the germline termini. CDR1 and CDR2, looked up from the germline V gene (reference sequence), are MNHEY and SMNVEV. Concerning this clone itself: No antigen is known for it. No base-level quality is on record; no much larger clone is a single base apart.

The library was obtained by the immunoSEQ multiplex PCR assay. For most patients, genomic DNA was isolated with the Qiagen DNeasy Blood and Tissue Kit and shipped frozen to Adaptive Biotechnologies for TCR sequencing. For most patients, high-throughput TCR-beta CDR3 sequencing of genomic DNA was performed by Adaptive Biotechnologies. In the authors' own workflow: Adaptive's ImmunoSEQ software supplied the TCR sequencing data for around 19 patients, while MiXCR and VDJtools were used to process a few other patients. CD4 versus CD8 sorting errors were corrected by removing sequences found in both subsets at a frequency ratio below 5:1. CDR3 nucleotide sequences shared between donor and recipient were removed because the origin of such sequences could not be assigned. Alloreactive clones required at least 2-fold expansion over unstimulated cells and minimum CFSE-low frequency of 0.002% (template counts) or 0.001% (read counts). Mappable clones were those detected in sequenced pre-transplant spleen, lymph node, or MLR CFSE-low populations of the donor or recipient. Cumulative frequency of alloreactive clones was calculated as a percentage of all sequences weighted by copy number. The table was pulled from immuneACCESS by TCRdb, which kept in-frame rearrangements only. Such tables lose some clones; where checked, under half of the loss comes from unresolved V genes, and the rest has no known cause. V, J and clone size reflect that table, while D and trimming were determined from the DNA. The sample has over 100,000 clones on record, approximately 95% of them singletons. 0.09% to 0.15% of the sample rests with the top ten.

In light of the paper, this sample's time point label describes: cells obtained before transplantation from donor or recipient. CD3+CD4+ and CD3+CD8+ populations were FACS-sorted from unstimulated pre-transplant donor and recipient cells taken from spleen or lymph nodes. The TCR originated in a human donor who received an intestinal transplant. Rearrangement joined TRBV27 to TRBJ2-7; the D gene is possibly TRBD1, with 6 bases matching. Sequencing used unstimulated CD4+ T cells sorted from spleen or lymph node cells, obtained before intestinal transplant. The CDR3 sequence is CASSYLRGVSYEQYF. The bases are TGTGCCAGCAGCTACCTCAGGGGAGTCTCCTACGAGCAGTACTTC.